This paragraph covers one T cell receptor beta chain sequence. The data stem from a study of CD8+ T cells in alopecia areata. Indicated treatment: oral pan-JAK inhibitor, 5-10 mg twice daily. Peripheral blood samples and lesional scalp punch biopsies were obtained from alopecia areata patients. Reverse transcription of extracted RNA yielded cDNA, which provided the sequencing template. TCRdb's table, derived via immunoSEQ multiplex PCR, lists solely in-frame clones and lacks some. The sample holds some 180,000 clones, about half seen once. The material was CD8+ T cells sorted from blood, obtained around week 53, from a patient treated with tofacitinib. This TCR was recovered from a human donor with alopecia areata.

The CDR3 region has the DNA TGCAGCGTTGCAGCTAACTATGGCTACACCTTC. Translated: CSVAANYGYTF. The chain joins TRBV29-1 to TRBJ1-2; D gene ambiguous. Germline assignment: CDR1 SQVTM and CDR2 ANQGSEA. V was trimmed by 4 bases and J by 0 bases, leaving 3 bases between them. The CDR3 has 11 residues.